This T cell receptor (beta chain) was recovered during a study of cytomegalovirus exposure and HLA in healthy donors. This clone was seen a single time. PCR employed 60 Vbeta and 13 Jbeta primers. TCRdb's table, derived via immunoSEQ multiplex PCR, lists solely in-frame clones and lacks some. The table records 130,000 to 150,000 clones, just under 85% of them present only once. V gave up 7 bases and J gave up 4 bases; unmatched junction bases: 7. The CDR3 length is 13 residues. Germline-derived CDR1 and CDR2 are SQVTM and ANQGSEA. The sequence was collected from a man between 40 and 49 years old in good health and CMV-seropositive. V is TRBV29-1 and J is TRBJ1-3, with 7 nucleotides matching TRBD1. Sequencing input: PBMCs. The CDR3 DNA follows: TGCAGCGCTAGACAGGGAAGCGGAAACACCATATATTTT. Its protein is CSARQGSGNTIYF.